This paragraph covers one T cell receptor gamma chain sequence. Which antigen it targets is not known. The record has no base qualities; no much larger clone is one base away. The data stem from a study of intestinal T cells in coeliac disease (dated by TCRdb to the early 2020s). For the study in its entirety: In the TRG cohort, the mean age of coeliac patients was about 16 years compared with 54.8 years for controls, so the coeliac patients were much younger than the controls. The TCR-delta (TRD) cohort comprised duodenal biopsies from around 10 coeliac disease patients and around 10 non-coeliac controls. A second, larger TCR-gamma (TRG) cohort included duodenal biopsies from some 35 coeliac disease patients and around 20 non-coeliac controls.

From V the trimming removes 4 bases and from J it removes 1 base, while the gene matches leave 9 bases of the junction unaccounted for. The CDR3, from cysteine to phenylalanine, totals 17 residues. Here the CDR3 DNA is all that survives: 51 bases in frame from base 1. Genomic DNA was extracted with the QIAamp DNA FFPE tissue kit from ten 5-um FFPE scrolls per case. To test whether coeliac disease can be classified from the TCR repertoire, the study used fully anonymised formalin-fixed paraffin-embedded duodenal biopsies that were not needed for diagnosis. Overall study outcomes, separate from this receptor: In training, clustering based on TRD kmers put all 20 or so biopsies in the right class, and the reported leave-one-out accuracy was 91%. TRG clustering correctly classified most of the 54 biopsies (around 94%), with a reported leave-one-out accuracy of roughly 90%. Repeated CDR3 amino acid sequences could not be distinguished from PCR duplicates. The coeliac group and the control group were significantly different in age, but an analysis split by age did not give significant classification. FFPE-derived DNA was found to be relatively degraded, and loss of a proportion of TCR sequences in each sample was likely caused by this degradation.

Library preparation was by multiplex PCR. The instrument given in TCRdb is Ion Torrent PGM. TRG repertoires were amplified from around 200 ng of biopsy DNA with the LymphoTrack kit, in which Illumina adapters are carried by the primers. After purification with AMPure XP beads and quantification on a 2100 Bioanalyzer, the TRG amplicons were pooled in equimolar amounts. Sequencing of TRG libraries was performed on an Ion PGM instrument. In the paper's pipeline: FastX discarded any read in which over 10% of nucleotides had a quality score below the third quartile for that patient. Alignment of reads was performed with IMGT/HighV-QUEST so that V, D and J genes were assigned, CDR3 regions were identified and functionality was assessed. Sequences were converted to amino acids, and every sequence predicted to be non-functional was removed. CDR3s were broken into kmers both with and without positional annotation, kmer frequencies were analysed by PCA, and samples were clustered using each of the 1023 combinations of PCs 1-10. Classification was validated by leave-one-out cross-validation, re-optimising parameters on the remaining samples each time. Using the vegan R package, Shannon diversity was calculated from repeated random subsamples whose size matched the lowest read count. TCRdb reanalyzed the public reads with the CATT caller, and identical DNA sequences were merged afterwards. The V and J calls reflect TCRdb's pipeline rather than the authors' work. The sample yields 800 or so gamma-chain clones; 40% to 55% were counted once. Under 30% of the sample is held by the ten biggest clonotypes.

This receptor was identified in a human donor with celiac disease. The V and J segments used are TRGV11 and TRGJP1. TRGV11 is known as an ORF, though its function is uncertain. Specimen: a duodenal biopsy. The DNA sequence is given as TGTGCCTGCTGGATTAGCCACACTACTACCACTGGTTGGTTCAAGATATTT. This sequence encodes CACWISHTTTTGWFKIF.